Listed here are 31 T cell receptor beta chains from one sample, sequenced in a study of blood T cell repertoires in COVID-19. TCRdb's table, derived via immunoSEQ multiplex PCR, lists solely in-frame clones and lacks some. The sample holds about 240,000 clones; roughly four fifths are singletons and the top ten take roughly 10%. Sequenced sample: peripheral blood. These TCRs come from a woman older than 75 with acute or convalescent COVID-19.

This chain uses TRBV7-9 with TRBJ2-7; D unclear. The V end lost 0 bases, the J end lost 2 bases, and 8 bases lay between the germline ends. Germline V gene data show CDR1 as SEHNR and CDR2 as FQNEAQ (reference sequence). The CDR3 is 14 amino acids. DNA of the CDR3: TGTGCCAGCAGCTTAGCCGACACCACCTACGAGCAGTACTTC. Translating it yields CASSLADTTYEQYF.

V gene TRBV7-2 combines with J gene TRBJ1-5; D gene ambiguous. The CDR3 covers 13 residues. Trimming stripped 6 bases from V and 0 bases from J, with 6 bases between. Germline CDR1 is SGHTA and CDR2 is FQGNSA. CDR3 bases: TGTGCCAGCAGTTTCTTTAGCAATCAGCCCCAGCATTTT. Its protein is CASSFFSNQPQHF.

The chain recombines TRBV27 with TRBJ1-2; D call uncertain. V lost 2 bases, J lost 6 bases, and 13 bases lay in between. Germline CDR1 and CDR2: MNHEY and SMNVEV (reference sequence). CDR3 length: 14 residues. The CDR3 spells CASSLRPGTDGYTF. The CDR3 coding sequence is TGTGCCAGCAGTTTACGACCGGGTACCGATGGCTACACCTTC.

The chain is built from TRBV19 and TRBJ1-5; the match to TRBD1 covers 8 bases. V lost 1 base, J lost 10 bases, and 9 bases stayed unmatched. This CDR3 comprises 15 residues. Germline assignment: CDR1 LNHDA and CDR2 SQIVND (reference sequence). The CDR3 DNA reads TGTGCCAGTAGTATAGTACGGGGACAGGCTCCACCCCAGCATTTT. As protein: CASSIVRGQAPPQHF.

The genes are TRBV5-1 and TRBJ2-5, with 10 positions matching TRBD2. With V trimmed by 0 bases and J by 5 bases, 7 bases remained unmatched. The CDR3 is 16 amino acids. The germline V gene has CDR1 SGHRS and CDR2 YFSETQ. This CDR3 is CASSLEASGGLETQYF. The CDR3 region has the DNA TGCGCCAGCAGCTTGGAAGCTAGCGGGGGATTGGAGACCCAGTACTTC.

The V gene is TRBV18, the J gene TRBJ2-7, with 9 positions matching TRBD1. CDR1 and CDR2 (germline): KGHSH, LQKENI. The V and J ends lost 3 bases and 6 bases, in that order; junction bases with no gene match: 6. The length of the CDR3 is 14 residues. The CDR3 nucleotides are TGTGCCAGCTCACCCAGCCCGACAGGGGGCGAGCAGTACTTC. Amino acids: CASSPSPTGGEQYF.

This chain links TRBV4-2 with TRBJ2-1, with D perhaps matching TRBD2 (6 bases). The CDR3 is made up of 14 amino acids. The V gene lost 1 base and the J gene lost 7 bases, with 11 bases spanning the gap. Looked up from germline, CDR1 is LGHNA and CDR2 is YNFKEQ. The CDR3 protein is CASSQVGGANEQFF. CDR3 coding DNA: TGTGCCAGCAGCCAAGTAGGAGGGGCAAATGAGCAGTTCTTC.

This chain links TRBV19 with TRBJ1-6; the match to TRBD1 covers 7 bases. J lost 8 bases, V lost 6 bases, and 10 bases had no gene match. The CDR3 consists of 15 residues. Germline loops: CDR1 LNHDA, CDR2 SQIVND (reference sequence). The chain's CDR3 is CASRPPGGGYSPLHF. In DNA form, the CDR3 reads TGTGCCAGTAGACCACCAGGAGGGGGCTATTCACCCCTCCACTTT.

This sequence joins TRBV28 and TRBJ1-6; 10 bases match TRBD1. Germline V lookup: CDR1 MDHEN, CDR2 SYDVKM. The CDR3 contains 20 residues. V shed 6 bases, J shed 6 bases, and the junction held 20 bases outside the gene matches. For the CDR3, the DNA is TGTGCCAGCAGAAGAAAAATCGGGGGACAGGGGCGAGGATTTAATTCACCCCTCCACTTT. Protein product: CASRRKIGGQGRGFNSPLHF.

This chain connects TRBV5-4 to TRBJ2-1; 9 bases match TRBD2. The CDR3 consists of 17 residues. J lost 2 bases, V lost 0 bases, and 6 bases had no gene match. CDR1 is SGHNT and CDR2 is YYREEE in the germline V gene (reference sequence). The DNA for the CDR3 is TGTGCCAGCAGCTTGGGACTAGCGGAGGGAACCTACAATGAGCAGTTCTTC. The encoded protein is CASSLGLAEGTYNEQFF.

The gene calls are TRBV7-3 and TRBJ2-1, with 7 nucleotides matching TRBD2. Trimming took 3 bases from V and 8 from J; bases not matched to a gene: 4. The germline V gene has CDR1 SGHTA and CDR2 FQGTGA. There are 13 residues in the CDR3. In DNA form, the CDR3 reads TGTGCCAGCAGCTTGGGGGGGTTGCATGAGCAGTTCTTC. This gives the protein CASSLGGLHEQFF. Combining the CDR3 with reference TRBV7-3 and TRBJ2-1 gives the whole variable domain GAGVSQTPSNKVTEKGKYVELRCDPISGHTALYWYRQSLGQGPEFLIYFQGTGAADDSGLPNDRFFAVRPEGSVSTLKIQRTERGDSAVYLCASSLGGLHEQFFGPGTRLTVL.

This rearrangement joins TRBV6-2 or TRBV6-3 to TRBJ1-6; no firm D call. This CDR3 spans 14 amino acids. Germline V gene lookup returns CDR1 MNHEY and CDR2 SVGEGT. V shed 4 bases and J shed 7 bases, with 11 bases lying between them. The CDR3 DNA follows: TGTGCCAGCAGTTGGAGATTGGAGAATTCACCCCTCCACTTT. It translates to CASSWRLENSPLHF.

This chain connects TRBV5-4 to TRBJ2-2; TRBD1 is a possible D gene (5 bases). Per germline, CDR1 SGHNT and CDR2 YYREEE (reference sequence). The CDR3 is 14 residues long. Trimming shortened V by 4 bases and J by 3 bases, and 10 bases separated the two germline ends. The CDR3 region is CASSTDSYTGELFF. In DNA form, the CDR3 reads TGTGCCAGCAGCACAGACAGCTACACCGGGGAGCTGTTTTTT.

With respect to this clone: Other nucleotide sequences in the sample specify the same CDR3. CDR3 loop: CASSLVAGAYEQYF. The DNA for the CDR3 is TGCGCCAGCAGCTTGGTGGCAGGGGCCTACGAGCAGTACTTC. V usage is TRBV5-1 and J usage is TRBJ2-7; the D gene is possibly TRBD1 (6 bases). The V end lost 0 bases, the J end lost 2 bases, and 9 bases lay between the germline ends. Germline V gene lookup returns CDR1 SGHRS and CDR2 YFSETQ. The CDR3 consists of 14 residues.

The V call is TRBV15, the J call TRBJ2-1; the D is unclear. CDR3 length equals 13 residues. V dropped 2 bases and J dropped 10 bases, with 12 bases sitting between them. CDR1 is LNHNV and CDR2 is YYDKDF in the germline V gene (reference sequence). The CDR3 region has the DNA TGTGCCACCAGCAGATCCCCTCTGCAGGAGCAGTTCTTC. Translated: CATSRSPLQEQFF.

The gene calls are TRBV10-1 and TRBJ2-5; D not resolved. Looked up from germline, CDR1 is WNHNN and CDR2 is SYGVQD (reference sequence). Trimming left V 4 bases short and J 2 bases short, with 8 bases between. This CDR3 spans 13 amino acids. DNA for the CDR3: TGCGCCAGCAGTGTTGGCCCTCAAGAGACCCAGTACTTC. Amino acids: CASSVGPQETQYF.

This chain uses TRBV7-2 with TRBJ1-1; 12 nucleotides match TRBD1. The CDR3 loop spans 17 amino acids. V lost 5 bases and J lost 6; bases outside the gene matches: 13. From germline, CDR1 is SGHTA and CDR2 FQGNSA. CDR3 coding DNA: TGTGCCAGCAGCCCGGGACAGGGGGCGCTCTCAAAATCTGAAGCTTTCTTT. Translated, it gives CASSPGQGALSKSEAFF.

The rearrangement uses TRBV28 and TRBJ1-4; 10 positions agree with TRBD1. Losses at the gene ends were 3 bases for V and 0 bases for J; bases not matched to a gene: 4. The germline gives CDR1 MDHEN, CDR2 SYDVKM. There are 17 residues in the CDR3. The CDR3 sequence: CASSFQGQGTTNEKLFF. The CDR3 nucleotides are TGTGCCAGCAGTTTCCAGGGACAGGGGACAACTAATGAAAAACTGTTTTTT.

The rearrangement links TRBV6-1 to TRBJ1-4; 8 nucleotides align to TRBD1. The ends lost 4 bases at V and 1 base at J; junction bases unmatched: 5. The CDR3 has 16 residues. Germline assignment: CDR1 MNHNS and CDR2 SASEGT. CDR3 sequence (DNA): TGTGCCAGCAGTGTCAGGGGGCAGGGAACTAATGAAAAACTGTTTTTT. Translated: CASSVRGQGTNEKLFF.

The chain recombines TRBV2 with TRBJ2-1, with D possibly TRBD1 on 8 matching bases. The V end lost 5 bases, the J end lost 6 bases, and 17 bases lay between the germline ends. Germline CDR1 is SNHLY and CDR2 is FYNNEI. The CDR3 extends over 15 amino acids. CDR3 region: CASSLQGGICNEQFF. Written as DNA, the CDR3 is TGTGCCAGCAGTCTACAGGGGGGGATCTGCAATGAGCAGTTCTTC.

CDR3 protein: CASGKQAPSANQPQHF. The CDR3 bases are TGTGCCAGCGGAAAACAGGCCCCGTCAGCTAATCAGCCCCAGCATTTT. This chain links TRBV27 with TRBJ1-5; tentative D call: TRBD1 (5 bases). V shed 8 bases and J shed 4 bases, with 21 bases lying between them. The V gene's germline CDR1 is MNHEY and CDR2 SMNVEV (reference sequence). The CDR3 runs 16 residues.

V is TRBV5-6 and J is TRBJ1-2; 7 bases map to TRBD1. The CDR3 is 14 residues long. V gave up 3 bases and J gave up 2 bases; unmatched junction bases: 4. Per germline, CDR1 SGHDT and CDR2 YYEEEE. The CDR3 spells CASSWSGQNYGYTF. In DNA form, the CDR3 reads TGTGCCAGCAGCTGGTCGGGACAGAACTATGGCTACACCTTC.

The V call is TRBV27, the J call TRBJ1-6; D is undetermined. CDR3 size: 15 residues. Germline CDR1 is MNHEY and CDR2 is SMNVEV (reference sequence). Trimming pared 6 bases from V and 10 bases from J, leaving 19 bases between. The CDR3, as DNA: TGTGCCAGCAGCTCTGCGTTGGTCTCGGGATCACCCCTCCACTTT. It is translated as CASSSALVSGSPLHF.

This clone was counted a single time. V usage is TRBV7-2 and J usage is TRBJ1-6; D might be TRBD1 (6 bases). The germline V and J ends were trimmed by 5 bases and 9 bases, with 23 bases remaining between them. CDR3 length equals 17 residues. CDR1 and CDR2 (germline): SGHTA, FQGNSA. CDR3 region: CASSRVSGTYGVSPLHF. Written as DNA, the CDR3 is TGTGCCAGCAGCCGCGTGAGCGGGACATACGGCGTTTCACCCCTCCACTTT.

The chain joins TRBV5-1 to TRBJ1-2; 9 positions match TRBD1. CDR3 size: 13 residues. From germline, CDR1 is SGHRS and CDR2 YFSETQ. The J segment lost 7 bases and the V segment lost 4 bases, leaving 5 bases of the junction unmatched. The CDR3 spells CASSVQGAAGYTF. CDR3 in DNA: TGCGCCAGCAGCGTACAGGGGGCAGCTGGCTACACCTTC.

The chain has TRBV5-6 and TRBJ1-1; TRBD1 agrees at 10 bases. The V gene end was trimmed by 0 bases and the J gene end by 1 base; junction bases not matched to a gene: 6. CDR3 size: 17 residues. Looked up from germline, CDR1 is SGHDT and CDR2 is YYEEEE. Here the CDR3 reads CASSLAPGQGPNTEAFF. The DNA for the CDR3 is TGTGCCAGCAGCTTGGCCCCGGGACAGGGGCCGAACACTGAAGCTTTCTTT.

This clone occurred once. The V gene is TRBV5-1, the J gene TRBJ2-1; 7 bases are shared with TRBD2. V lost 2 bases to trimming and J lost 1 base; unmatched junction nucleotides: 6. Germline values: CDR1 SGHRS, CDR2 YFSETQ. CDR3 length equals 16 residues. The CDR3 DNA reads as TGCGCCAGCAGCTTCCGATCGGGGGGATCCTACAATGAGCAGTTCTTC. This gives the protein CASSFRSGGSYNEQFF. Supplemented by reference TRBV5-1 and TRBJ2-1, the full variable domain reads KAGVTQTPRYLIKTRGQQVTLSCSPISGHRSVSWYQQTPGQGLQFLFEYFSETQRNKGNFPGRFSGRQFSNSRSEMNVSTLELGDSALYLCASSFRSGGSYNEQFFGPGTRLTVL.

The CDR3 coding sequence is TGCGCCAGCAATGGCAGGGGAGCGAACACCGGGGAGCTGTTTTTT. It yields the protein CASNGRGANTGELFF. The V gene is TRBV5-1, the J gene TRBJ2-2, with D possibly matching TRBD1 (6 bases). V dropped 6 bases and J dropped 0 bases, with 12 bases sitting between them. CDR1 is SGHRS and CDR2 is YFSETQ in the germline V gene. The CDR3 is 15 residues long.

In this sample, this clone turned up once. Other DNA sequences within the sample encode an identical CDR3. The rearrangement links TRBV20-1 to TRBJ2-3; no clear D. The CDR3 runs to 11 residues. Germline CDR1 and CDR2: DFQATT and SNEGSKA (reference sequence). The V gene lost 3 bases and the J gene lost 4 bases, with 5 bases spanning the gap. The DNA for the CDR3 is TGCAGTGCTAGTACTTCAGATACGCAGTATTTT. Translation gives CSASTSDTQYF.

This clone was counted a few times. This sequence joins TRBV28 and TRBJ1-1, with D possibly TRBD1 on 6 matching bases. V was shortened by 5 bases and J by 3 bases, with 16 bases between the two germline ends. The CDR3 has 15 residues. Germline V lookup: CDR1 MDHEN, CDR2 SYDVKM. This CDR3 reads CASSPWQGRDTEAFF. In nucleotides, the CDR3 is TGTGCCAGCAGTCCGTGGCAGGGGCGGGACACTGAAGCTTTCTTT.

The chain links TRBV29-1 to TRBJ2-1, with 10 bases that match TRBD1. Trimming at V came to 5 bases and at J to 2 bases, leaving 6 bases not matched to a gene. The CDR3 loop spans 15 amino acids. Looked up from germline, CDR1 is SQVTM and CDR2 is ANQGSEA. The CDR3 region has the DNA TGCAGCGTTTCGGACAGGGGGGTCCCCTACAATGAGCAGTTCTTC. This codes for CSVSDRGVPYNEQFF.